This passage covers 9 T cell receptor beta chains from one sample sequenced in a study of blood T cell repertoires in COVID-19. The data were produced by immunoSEQ multiplex PCR, yet TCRdb's version contains in-frame clones alone and is incomplete. The data contain about 190,000 clones, approximately 90% of them singletons. Sequencing was performed on peripheral blood. The receptors originated from an older woman with COVID-19, enrolled during active disease.

The CDR3 nucleotides read TGTGCCAGCAGTGGCCCGAGGCAGGGTTCCTCAGAGACCCAGTACTTC. Amino acid sequence: CASSGPRQGSSETQYF. V is TRBV28 and J is TRBJ2-5; D is perhaps TRBD1 (5 bases). The CDR3 loop spans 16 amino acids. V was trimmed by 5 bases and J by 4 bases, leaving 20 bases between them. Germline lookup yields CDR1 MDHEN and CDR2 SYDVKM.

This chain uses TRBV5-6 with TRBJ2-7; tentatively, D is TRBD1 (5 bases). V dropped 4 bases and J dropped 0 bases, with 20 bases sitting between them. CDR1 SGHDT and CDR2 YYEEEE come from the germline V gene. This CDR3 has 17 residues. In DNA, the CDR3 is TGTGCCAGCAGCCCACTCGCACCAGGACATAGCTCCTACGAGCAGTACTTC. Residues: CASSPLAPGHSSYEQYF.

This clone was counted a single time. The V call is TRBV28, the J call TRBJ2-7, with 13 nucleotides matching TRBD2. The V gene end was trimmed by 3 bases and the J gene end by 7 bases; junction bases not matched to a gene: 9. The CDR3 sequence is 16 residues long. Germline CDR1 is MDHEN and CDR2 is SYDVKM. In nucleotides, the CDR3 is TGTGCCAGCAGTTTCTGGACTAGCGGGAGTAGGGGAGAGCAGTACTTC. Protein product: CASSFWTSGSRGEQYF.

The genes are TRBV7-8 and TRBJ2-7; 7 bases agree with TRBD1. Germline V lookup: CDR1 SGHVS, CDR2 FQNEAQ. There are 14 residues in the CDR3. The V segment lost 2 bases and the J segment 3 bases; nucleotides outside the gene matches: 4. Here the CDR3 reads CASSLLDRIYEQYF. CDR3 nucleotide sequence: TGTGCCAGCAGCTTATTGGACAGGATCTACGAGCAGTACTTC.

The chain recombines TRBV5-1 with TRBJ2-1; 7 positions agree with TRBD1. This CDR3 region has 13 residues. The V and J ends lost 3 bases and 12 bases, in that order; junction bases with no gene match: 9. Germline assignment: CDR1 SGHRS and CDR2 YFSETQ. The CDR3, as DNA: TGCGCCAGCAGCTCGGGGACACCAGGGGGGCAGTTCTTC. Translated: CASSSGTPGGQFF. The full variable domain, its missing parts supplied by reference TRBV5-1 and TRBJ2-1, is KAGVTQTPRYLIKTRGQQVTLSCSPISGHRSVSWYQQTPGQGLQFLFEYFSETQRNKGNFPGRFSGRQFSNSRSEMNVSTLELGDSALYLCASSSGTPGGQFFGPGTRLTVL.

The chain is built from TRBV2 and TRBJ1-5, with D perhaps matching TRBD1 (6 bases). The CDR3 sequence is 14 residues long. CDR1 is SNHLY and CDR2 is FYNNEI in the germline V gene. V was cut by 1 base and J by 7 bases, with 11 bases left in between. CDR3: CASSEGQGSQPQHF. The CDR3 region has the DNA TGTGCCAGCAGTGAAGGGCAGGGGAGCCAGCCCCAGCATTTT.

The chain couples TRBV19 to TRBJ2-3; 13 bases are a match to TRBD2. Germline CDR1 and CDR2: LNHDA and SQIVND (reference sequence). This CDR3 is 16 amino acids long. Losses at the gene ends were 7 bases for V and 3 bases for J; bases not matched to a gene: 7. Here the CDR3 reads CASNTLGLAGTDTQYF. The CDR3 DNA sequence: TGTGCCAGTAATACACTGGGACTAGCGGGAACAGATACGCAGTATTTT.

CDR3 region: CASSFTLGTGVNEQYF. DNA of the CDR3: TGTGCCAGCAGTTTTACGTTGGGGACAGGGGTAAACGAGCAGTACTTC. The chain combines TRBV27 with TRBJ2-7, with 10 bases lining up with TRBD1. The CDR3 runs 16 residues. The J segment lost 5 bases and the V segment lost 3 bases, leaving 10 bases of the junction unmatched. The germline gives CDR1 MNHEY, CDR2 SMNVEV (reference sequence).

On this clone: In the same sample, other DNA sequences code for this CDR3. V gene TRBV5-1 combines with J gene TRBJ1-3; D remains unclear. The length of the CDR3 is 14 residues. Germline CDR1 reads SGHRS; CDR2 reads YFSETQ. Deletions cut 0 bases from V and 3 bases from J, with 7 bases between. The CDR3 spells CASSLAGYGNTIYF. CDR3 DNA sequence: TGCGCCAGCAGCTTGGCGGGGTATGGAAACACCATATATTTT.